This T cell receptor (beta chain) was profiled in a study of blood T cell dynamics during melanoma immunotherapy. About the study: Patients with metastatic melanoma got pembrolizumab or nivolumab-ipilimumab as first-line care.

Assay used: immunoSEQ multiplex PCR; TCRdb lists only in-frame clones, some missing. The table has roughly 7,900 clones, more than 65% seen once. Time point specified: pre-treatment baseline. V was trimmed by 1 base and J by 8 bases, leaving 11 bases between them. The germline V gene has CDR1 MDHEN and CDR2 SYDVKM. The length of the CDR3 is 13 residues. The rearrangement links TRBV28 to TRBJ1-2; D is unclear. This sequence was found in a human donor with melanoma. The sequenced sample was blood, obtained from a patient treated with checkpoint blockade. DNA for the CDR3: TGTGCCAGCAGTTTATCGGGTTGGAGGGGCTACACCTTC. Its protein product is CASSLSGWRGYTF.